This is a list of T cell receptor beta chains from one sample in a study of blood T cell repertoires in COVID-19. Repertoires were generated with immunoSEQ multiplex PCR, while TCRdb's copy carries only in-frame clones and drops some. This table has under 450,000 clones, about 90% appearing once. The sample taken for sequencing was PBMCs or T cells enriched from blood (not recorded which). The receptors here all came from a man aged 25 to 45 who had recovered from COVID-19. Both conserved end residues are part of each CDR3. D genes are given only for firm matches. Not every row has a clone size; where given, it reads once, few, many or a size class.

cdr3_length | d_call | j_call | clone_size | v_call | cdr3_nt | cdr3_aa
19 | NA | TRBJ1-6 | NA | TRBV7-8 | TGTGCCAGCAGCTTTGGACTCGAAAACCCCGAATTCCCTAAATCACCCCTCCACTTT | CASSFGLENPEFPKSPLHF
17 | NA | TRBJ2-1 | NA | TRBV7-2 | TGTGCCAGCAGCTTGGTTTGGAGGGCGGCCGACTACAATGAGCAGTTCTTC | CASSLVWRAADYNEQFF
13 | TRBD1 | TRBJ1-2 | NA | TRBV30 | TGTGCCTGGAGTGAGACAGGGGGTCTTGGCTACACCTTC | CAWSETGGLGYTF
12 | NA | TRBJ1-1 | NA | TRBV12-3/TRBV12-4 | TGTGCCAGCAGCTACAGGGACACTGAAGCTTTCTTT | CASSYRDTEAFF
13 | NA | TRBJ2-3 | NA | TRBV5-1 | TGCGCCAGCAGCTTTACAATCACAGATACGCAGTATTTT | CASSFTITDTQYF
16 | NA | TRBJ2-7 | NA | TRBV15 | TGTGCCACCAGCAGGGAAATCTCAGGGGATACTTACGAGCAGTACTTC | CATSREISGDTYEQYF
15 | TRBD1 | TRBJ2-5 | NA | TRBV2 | TGTGCCAGCAGTCCCGGGACAGGGACCCAAGAGACCCAGTACTTC | CASSPGTGTQETQYF
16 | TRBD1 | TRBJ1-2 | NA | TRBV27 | TGTGCCAGCAGTCTAACAACAGGGGGCTTTCACTATGGCTACACCTTC | CASSLTTGGFHYGYTF
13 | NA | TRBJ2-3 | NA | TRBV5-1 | TGCGCCAGCGGGGGGGGCGGCACAGATACGCAGTATTTT | CASGGGGTDTQYF
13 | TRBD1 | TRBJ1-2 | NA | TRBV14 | TGTGCCAGCAGCCTCGGACAGGGCGACGGCTACACCTTC | CASSLGQGDGYTF
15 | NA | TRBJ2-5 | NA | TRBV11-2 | TGTGCCAGCAGCTCCCAGGGGCTAGAGAAAGAGACCCAGTACTTC | CASSSQGLEKETQYF
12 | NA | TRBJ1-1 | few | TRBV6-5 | TGTGCCAGCAGCCCAGGGTTAACTGAAGCTTTCTTT | CASSPGLTEAFF
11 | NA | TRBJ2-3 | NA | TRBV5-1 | TGCGCCAGCAGCCTGACAGATACGCAGTATTTT | CASSLTDTQYF
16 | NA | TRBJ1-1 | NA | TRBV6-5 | TGTGCCAGCAGTTACTCGTTGGTCTCCTTCGGCACTGAAGCTTTCTTT | CASSYSLVSFGTEAFF
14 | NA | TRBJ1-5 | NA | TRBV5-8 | TGTGCCAGCGGAGCTTTCACCACTAATCAGCCCCAGCATTTT | CASGAFTTNQPQHF
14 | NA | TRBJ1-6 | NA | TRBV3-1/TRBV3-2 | TGTGCCAGCAGCCAAGATGCGGGGTACTCACCCCTCCACTTT | CASSQDAGYSPLHF
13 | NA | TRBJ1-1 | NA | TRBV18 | TGTGCCAGCTCGCCCAGGGGAAATGCTGAAGCTTTCTTT | CASSPRGNAEAFF
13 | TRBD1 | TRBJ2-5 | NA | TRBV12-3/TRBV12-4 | TGTGCCAGCAGTCGGGACAGATTAGAGACCCAGTACTTC | CASSRDRLETQYF
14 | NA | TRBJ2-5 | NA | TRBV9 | TGTGCCAGCAGCCTAAGATGGGGGGTAGAGACCCAGTACTTC | CASSLRWGVETQYF
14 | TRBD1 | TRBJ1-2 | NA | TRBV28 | TGTGCCAGCAGTACATACAGGGGGGCTTATGGCTACACCTTC | CASSTYRGAYGYTF
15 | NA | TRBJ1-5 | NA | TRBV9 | TGTGCCAGCAGCGTTGGAGGGGTGGGGAATCGGCCCCAGCATTTT | CASSVGGVGNRPQHF
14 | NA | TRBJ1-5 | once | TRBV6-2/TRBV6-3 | TGTGCCAGCAGTACAGAACAGGGAAGTCAGCCCCAGCATTTT | CASSTEQGSQPQHF
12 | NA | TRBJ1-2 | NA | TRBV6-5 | TGTGCCAGCAGCCAGGGGAAGTATGGCTACACCTTC | CASSQGKYGYTF
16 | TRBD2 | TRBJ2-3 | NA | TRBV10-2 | TGCGCCAGCAGTGGCGGACTAGCGGGGTTCACAGATACGCAGTATTTT | CASSGGLAGFTDTQYF
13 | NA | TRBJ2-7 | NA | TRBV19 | TGTGCCAGTACCCTCGACAGCTCCTACGAGCAGTACTTC | CASTLDSSYEQYF
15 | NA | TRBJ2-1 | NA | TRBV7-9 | TGTGCCAGCAGCGGCGGTACGACCTCCTACAATGAGCAGTTCTTC | CASSGGTTSYNEQFF
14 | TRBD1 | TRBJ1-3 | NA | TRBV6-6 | TGTGCCAGCAGACAACAGGGGGTTGGGGACACCATATATTTT | CASRQQGVGDTIYF
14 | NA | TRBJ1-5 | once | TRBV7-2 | TGTGCCAGCAGCTTGGACAGCTTGTCGAAGACCCAGCATTTT | CASSLDSLSKTQHF
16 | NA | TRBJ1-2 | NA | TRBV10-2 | TGCGCCAGCTCGGACAGCCTCCCTCCCCCAATCGCGGGCTACACCTTC | CASSDSLPPPIAGYTF
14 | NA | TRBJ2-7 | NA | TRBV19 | TGTGCCAGTAGTATGGGCCAGGTTTTTGCCGAGCAGTACTTC | CASSMGQVFAEQYF
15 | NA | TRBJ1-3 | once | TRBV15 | TGTGCCACCAGCAGAGGCGGGATCCCTGGAAACACCATATATTTT | CATSRGGIPGNTIYF
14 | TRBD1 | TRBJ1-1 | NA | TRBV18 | TGTGCCAGCTCACGGGGACAGGGAAACACTGAAGCTTTCTTT | CASSRGQGNTEAFF
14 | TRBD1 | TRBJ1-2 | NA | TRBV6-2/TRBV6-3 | TGTGCCAGCAGTTACGGACAGGGGGTTCGAGGCTACACCTTC | CASSYGQGVRGYTF
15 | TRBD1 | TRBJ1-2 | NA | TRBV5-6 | TGTGCCAGCAGGAACCGGGACAGGATTTTCTATGGCTACACCTTC | CASRNRDRIFYGYTF
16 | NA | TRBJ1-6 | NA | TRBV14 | TGTGCCAGCAGCCACAGCCCGGCAGGGCCCTTTTCACCCCTCCACTTT | CASSHSPAGPFSPLHF
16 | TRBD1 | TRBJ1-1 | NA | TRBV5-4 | TGTGCCAGCAGCCCTTTGGCTAGGACAGGGGGCGCGGAAGCTTTCTTT | CASSPLARTGGAEAFF
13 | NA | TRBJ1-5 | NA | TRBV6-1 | TGTGCCAGCAGTGACAATAGCAATCAGCCCCAGCATTTT | CASSDNSNQPQHF
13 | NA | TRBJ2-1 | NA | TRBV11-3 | TGTGCCAGCAGCTTAATGCGGGGAGGTGAGCAGTTCTTC | CASSLMRGGEQFF
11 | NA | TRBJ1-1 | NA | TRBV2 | TGTGCCAGCAGCCCCGGGAGGGAAGCTTTCTTT | CASSPGREAFF
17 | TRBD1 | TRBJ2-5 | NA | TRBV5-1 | TGCGCCAGCAGCCCCGGACAGGGGGGCCAGCTGGGGGAGACCCAGTACTTC | CASSPGQGGQLGETQYF
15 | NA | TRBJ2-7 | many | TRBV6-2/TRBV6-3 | TGTGCCAGCAGTTCCACTAGTCAAACCTCCTACGAGCAGTACTTC | CASSSTSQTSYEQYF
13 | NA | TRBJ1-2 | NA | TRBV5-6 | TGTGCCAGCAGCTTGAACAGGTTCGACGGCTACACCTTC | CASSLNRFDGYTF
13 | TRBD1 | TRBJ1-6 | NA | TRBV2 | TGTGCCAGCAGCGGGGACAGCGGGTGGTTCGACCACTTT | CASSGDSGWFDHF
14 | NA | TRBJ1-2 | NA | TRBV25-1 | TGTGCCAGCAGTGAATCTCTGGGGGCGGGTGGCTACACCTTC | CASSESLGAGGYTF
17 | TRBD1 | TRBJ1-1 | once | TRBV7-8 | TGTGCCAGCAGCTTAGCCCTCGGGACAGGGGGGAGTAGGGGAGCTTTCTTT | CASSLALGTGGSRGAFF
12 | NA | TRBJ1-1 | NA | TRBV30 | TGTGCCTGGAGCCGGGGGTACACTGAAGCTTTCTTT | CAWSRGYTEAFF
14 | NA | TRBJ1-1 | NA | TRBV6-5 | TGTGCCAGCAGTTGGACAGACATGAACACTGAAGCTTTCTTT | CASSWTDMNTEAFF
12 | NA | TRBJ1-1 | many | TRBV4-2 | TGTGCCAGCAGCCAAGTAGACTCTGAAGCTTTCTTT | CASSQVDSEAFF
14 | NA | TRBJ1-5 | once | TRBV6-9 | TGTGCCAGCAGTTCTACAGGGATAAATCAGCCCCAGCATTTT | CASSSTGINQPQHF
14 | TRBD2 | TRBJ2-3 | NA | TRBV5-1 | TGCGCCAGCAGCCTGGGACTAGCGGAAGATACGCAGTATTTT | CASSLGLAEDTQYF
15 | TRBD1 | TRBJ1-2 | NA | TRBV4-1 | TGCGCCAGCAGCCACCTGGGACAGAGAACTAGGGGCTACACCTTC | CASSHLGQRTRGYTF
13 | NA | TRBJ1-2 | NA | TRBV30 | TGTGCCTGGGCCGAGGGCGAAAACTATGGCTACACCTTC | CAWAEGENYGYTF
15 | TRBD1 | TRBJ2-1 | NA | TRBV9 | TGTGCCAGCAGCGCAGGACAGGGGGCTTGGGATGAGCAGTTCTTC | CASSAGQGAWDEQFF
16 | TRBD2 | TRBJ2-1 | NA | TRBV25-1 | TGTGCCAGCAGTGGCCTAGCGGGGGGCTCCTACAATGAGCAGTTCTTC | CASSGLAGGSYNEQFF
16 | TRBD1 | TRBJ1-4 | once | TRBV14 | TGTGCCAGCAGCCCGCTCCAGGGGGCGGGAAGTGAAAAACTGTTTTTT | CASSPLQGAGSEKLFF